This T cell receptor (beta chain) emerged from a study of low-dose radiotherapy and immunotherapy resistance in tumors. This clonotype was counted many times. Covering alpha and beta chains, TRAV- and TRBV-specific primers were used for the first-strand cDNA. The TCRs were subjected to amplification over approximately 19 PCR cycles employing a constant-region primer in conjunction with a V-primer adapter. MiXCR, applied by TCRdb to the reads, yields one record per CDR3 protein. The table records tens of thousands of distinct CDR3 sequences, 8% to 10% of them present only once. Trimming took 0 bases from V and 5 from J; bases not matched to a gene: 12. The germline CDR1 and CDR2 sequences are SGHVS and FQNEAQ. The CDR3 spans 18 residues. Documented time point: before trial treatment.

This chain connects TRBV7-8 to TRBJ2-5, with TRBD2 matching over 10 bases. The sample was PBMCs, taken before treatment. The source is a male donor with prostate cancer. The DNA for the CDR3 is TGTGCCAGCAGCTTAGCGTCGGCTAGCGGGAGAAAGGGGGAGACCCAGTACTTC. The encoded protein is CASSLASASGRKGETQYF. The whole variable domain, filled in from reference TRBV7-8 and TRBJ2-5, reads GAGVSQSPRYKVAKRGQDVALRCDPISGHVSLFWYQQALGQGPEFLTYFQNEAQLDKSGLPSDRFFAERPEGSVSTLKIQRTQQEDSAVYLCASSLASASGRKGETQYFGPGTRLLVL.